This T cell receptor beta chain was recorded in a study of cytomegalovirus exposure and HLA in healthy donors. Study-wide results and limits: Fewer N-insertions (relative to the roughly 730-donor mean) were reportedly seen in an Asian-associated ancestry cluster in a later analysis.

This CDR3 is built from 12 residues. V shed 5 bases and J shed 4 bases, with 10 bases lying between them. Looked up from germline, CDR1 is SGHKS and CDR2 is YYEKEE (reference sequence). The PCR contained 60 Vbeta and 13 Jbeta primers. Profiled with immunoSEQ multiplex PCR; TCRdb holds only in-frame clones, not every one. The table includes around 120,000 clones, about three quarters detected once. Points on this clone: Antigen: not known.

The rearrangement joins TRBV5-5 to TRBJ2-7; weak D call: TRBD1 (5 bases). Material: PBMCs. The TCR was taken from a female donor in good health and CMV-seropositive. The CDR3 nucleotides are TGTGCCAGCAGTCCGGCAGGGTACGAGCAGTACTTC. Encoded protein: CASSPAGYEQYF.